The present T cell receptor (beta chain) was sequenced within a study of blood T cell repertoires in COVID-19. Study context: Samples taken during acute and convalescent COVID-19 were collected in the United States, Italy and Spain. From T cells, B-cell-depleted T cells, or PBMCs came the material, which was cDNA or gDNA.

Authors' analysis steps: Amplifying reference gene primers gave estimates of nucleated cell counts. Data came from immunoSEQ multiplex PCR; TCRdb stores just in-frame clones and leaves some out. V and J calls and clone size are given by that table; D and trimming were obtained from the DNA. The sample records approximately 90,000 clones, just under 80% being singletons. Seattle-derived patients entered the study during active infection and were followed longitudinally. This CDR3 spans 13 amino acids. The V segment lost 6 bases and the J segment 4 bases; nucleotides outside the gene matches: 4. Germline V gives CDR1 MNHEY, CDR2 SVGAGI. The table lists this clone with a few counts.

The sequenced sample was peripheral blood. The chain employs TRBV6-5 and TRBJ1-2, with TRBD1 matching 8 bases. The TCR was taken from a man between 65 and 85 years old with COVID-19, enrolled during active disease. Here the CDR3 DNA reads TGTGCCAGCAGCGCAGGGGGCGGCTATGGCTACACCTTC. Residues: CASSAGGGYGYTF.